This T cell receptor beta chain was retrieved from a study of T cell responses to AZD1222 COVID-19 vaccine. Only one count was recorded for this clone. Assay: immunoSEQ multiplex PCR; the TCRdb copy retains only in-frame clones and omits some. The sample lists approximately 130,000 clones; approximately 93% were seen once. The CDR3 runs 18 residues. Germline V gene data show CDR1 as MNHEY and CDR2 as SMNVEV (reference sequence). V lost 2 bases and J lost 0; bases outside the gene matches: 11. The sample in question was peripheral blood, obtained on day 0 of AZD1222 vaccination. The clonotype originates from an adult in good health. V gene TRBV27 combines with J gene TRBJ2-3, with 7 bases aligning to TRBD2. The CDR3 nucleotides read TGTGCCAGCAGTTTAGTAGCGGGCCTTCGGTTCAGCACAGATACGCAGTATTTT. Its translation: CASSLVAGLRFSTDTQYF.